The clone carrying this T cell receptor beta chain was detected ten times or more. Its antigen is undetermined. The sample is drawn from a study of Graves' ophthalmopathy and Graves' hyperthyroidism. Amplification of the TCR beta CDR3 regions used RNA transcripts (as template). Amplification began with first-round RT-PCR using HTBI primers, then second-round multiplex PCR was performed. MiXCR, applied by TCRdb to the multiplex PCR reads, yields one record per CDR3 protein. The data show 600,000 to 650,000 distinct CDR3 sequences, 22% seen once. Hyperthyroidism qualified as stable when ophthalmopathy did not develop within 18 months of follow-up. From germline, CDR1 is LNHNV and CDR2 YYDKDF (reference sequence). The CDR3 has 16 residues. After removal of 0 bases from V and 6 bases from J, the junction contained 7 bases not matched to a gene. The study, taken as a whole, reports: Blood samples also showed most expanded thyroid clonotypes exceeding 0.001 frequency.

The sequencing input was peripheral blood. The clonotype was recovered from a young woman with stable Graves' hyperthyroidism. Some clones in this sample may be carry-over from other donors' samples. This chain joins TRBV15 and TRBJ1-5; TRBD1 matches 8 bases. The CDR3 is CATSRDLSTGAQPQHF. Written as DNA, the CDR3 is TGTGCCACCAGCAGAGATCTCTCGACAGGGGCTCAGCCCCAGCATTTT.